The clone carrying this TCR beta chain showed up just a few times. As yet, its antigen is unknown. This sequence may be a read error, since a much larger clone differs from it by one base. It was on ten immunoSEQ deep assay plates that unsorted PBMC DNA was sequenced. Profiled with immunoSEQ multiplex PCR; TCRdb holds only in-frame clones, not every one. The table shows some 530,000 clones, with about 84% occurring only once. The data belong to a study of shared clonotypes between healthy human individuals. Background on the study: Participating donors consisted of a couple of women and a few men aged 18 to 49. Overall study results and limits: The authors sampled blood alone, and tissue repertoires likely differ.

Germline V gene lookup returns CDR1 SQVTM and CDR2 ANQGSEA. This CDR3 region has 17 residues. Healthy HIV-negative adults without recent acute infections or vaccinations served as donors. The sequence was collected from a woman aged 40 to 50 in good health. Some clones in this sample may be carry-over from other donors' samples. J is TRBJ2-7 and V is TRBV29-1, with 12 bases lining up with TRBD1. The sequenced sample consisted of PBMCs. The DNA for the CDR3 is TGCAGCGTTGAGGAGGGGGCCCCGGGACAGGGGGCGTACGAGCGGTACTTC. Residues: CSVEEGAPGQGAYERYF.